This T cell receptor (beta chain) was profiled in a study of blood T cell repertoires in COVID-19. Here immunoSEQ multiplex PCR was the method, and the copy in TCRdb shows in-frame clones only, minus some. The repertoire holds 55,000 to 70,000 clones, with about 91% as singletons. Sequencing used peripheral blood. The sequence derives from a man aged 35 to 55 with COVID-19, enrolled during active disease.

The CDR3 DNA reads TGTGCCAGCGACAGCCATAATGAAAAACTGTTTTTT. Amino acids: CASDSHNEKLFF. The chain links TRBV21-1 to TRBJ1-4; the DNA was not used to check the table's D call, TRBD1. TRBV21-1 is annotated as a pseudogene. This CDR3 contains 12 residues.